Listed below are T cell receptor beta chains from one sample, sequenced in a study of blood T cell repertoires in COVID-19. TCRdb's table, derived via immunoSEQ multiplex PCR, lists solely in-frame clones and lacks some. The table records 200,000 to 300,000 clones, 83% of them present only once. Sequencing was done on a sample of peripheral blood. These receptors originate from a human donor in a cohort sampled during active COVID-19. CDR3s include the opening cysteine and the closing phenylalanine or tryptophan. The D gene is left open where the match is weak. Size is omitted from some rows. Given values are once, few, many or a class for expanded clones.

- TRBJ2-7 TRBD1 TRBV5-1 CASSLFGQGAREQYF TGCGCCAGCAGCTTGTTTGGACAGGGGGCGCGAGAGCAGTACTTC
- TRBJ1-6 TRBD1 TRBV7-8 CASSTQDRDNNSPLHF TGTGCCAGCAGCACCCAGGACAGGGATAATAATTCACCCCTCCACTTT
- TRBJ2-3 TRBD1 TRBV5-1 CASSLTGATDTQYF TGCGCCAGCAGCCTTACAGGGGCCACAGATACGCAGTATTTT
- TRBJ1-5 TRBD1 TRBV19 CASRDRGPSNQPQHF TGTGCCAGTCGAGACAGGGGCCCCAGCAATCAGCCCCAGCATTTT
- TRBJ2-1 TRBD2 TRBV7-9 CASSLDPGLAGPNEQFF TGTGCCAGCAGCTTAGACCCAGGACTAGCGGGGCCCAATGAGCAGTTCTTC
- TRBJ2-1 TRBD1 TRBV13 CASSLTGAPSYNEQFF TGTGCCAGCAGCTTGACAGGGGCACCCTCCTACAATGAGCAGTTCTTC
- TRBJ2-7 - TRBV9 CASSVDFSGEQYF TGTGCCAGCAGCGTAGACTTTTCGGGGGAGCAGTACTTC
once TRBJ2-3 TRBD1 TRBV12-5 CASGLSGQGTDTQYF TGTGCTAGTGGTTTGTCGGGACAGGGAACAGATACGCAGTATTTT
- TRBJ2-3 - TRBV19 CASRVGSRYSSTDTQYF TGTGCCAGTAGGGTTGGCAGTCGTTATTCTAGCACAGATACGCAGTATTTT
- TRBJ2-2 TRBD1 TRBV5-8 CASRYDRAGELFF TGTGCCAGCAGATATGACAGGGCCGGGGAGCTGTTTTTT
- TRBJ2-7 - TRBV5-1 CASSLASRSYEQYF TGCGCCAGCAGCTTGGCCAGCAGGTCCTACGAGCAGTACTTC
- TRBJ1-2 - TRBV3-1/TRBV3-2 CASSQGNGYYGYTF TGTGCCAGCAGCCAAGGGAACGGGTACTATGGCTACACCTTC
- TRBJ2-1 - TRBV11-2 CASSLEIEQFF TGTGCCAGCAGCTTGGAGATTGAGCAGTTCTTC
- TRBJ2-3 TRBD2 TRBV5-4 CATRSGGLTDTQYF TGTGCCACCCGTAGCGGGGGCCTCACAGATACGCAGTATTTT
once TRBJ2-3 TRBD2 TRBV24-1 CATSDQLTEREGSTDTQYF TGTGCCACCAGTGATCAGTTGACGGAGCGGGAGGGTAGCACAGATACGCAGTATTTT
- TRBJ1-1 - TRBV5-1 CASSRTENTEAFF TGCGCCAGCAGCCGGACAGAAAACACTGAAGCTTTCTTT
- TRBJ2-7 - TRBV4-1 CASSPREATGLAYEQYF TGCGCCAGCAGCCCCCGGGAGGCGACAGGTCTCGCCTACGAGCAGTACTTC
- TRBJ1-1 - TRBV27 CATLGGDTEAFF TGTGCCACCCTGGGGGGGGATACTGAAGCTTTCTTT
- TRBJ1-2 - TRBV20-1 CSVSGGYGYTF TGCAGTGTCTCCGGAGGCTATGGCTACACCTTC
- TRBJ2-7 - TRBV30 CAWSVLNDEQYF TGTGCCTGGAGTGTACTAAACGACGAGCAGTACTTC
- TRBJ1-2 - TRBV5-6 CASSFKTGLYGYTF TGTGCCAGCAGCTTTAAGACAGGCCTCTATGGCTACACCTTC
- TRBJ2-6 TRBD1 TRBV27 CASSSDRGRPSGANVLTF TGTGCCAGCAGTTCGGACAGGGGGCGTCCTTCTGGGGCCAACGTCCTGACTTTC
- TRBJ2-7 TRBD2 TRBV18 CASSPQASGIGVSYEQYF TGTGCCAGCTCACCACAAGCTAGCGGGATTGGGGTCTCCTACGAGCAGTACTTC
- TRBJ1-2 TRBD1 TRBV7-9 CASSMTGQGAGGYTF TGTGCCAGCAGCATGACGGGACAGGGGGCGGGTGGCTACACCTTC
- TRBJ2-2 - TRBV11-2 CASSLGSGGGELFF TGTGCCAGCAGCTTAGGGTCCGGGGGCGGGGAGCTGTTTTTT
- TRBJ1-5 - TRBV7-9 CASSLAWEGVSNQPQHF TGTGCCAGCAGCTTAGCATGGGAGGGGGTTAGCAATCAGCCCCAGCATTTT
- TRBJ2-7 TRBD2 TRBV19 CASSPLGLGGRSYEQYF TGTGCCAGTAGCCCACTGGGCCTCGGCGGGAGGAGTTACGAGCAGTACTTC
- TRBJ2-2 - TRBV6-6 CASTPQGSPPGELFF TGTGCCAGCACCCCGCAAGGGAGCCCCCCCGGGGAGCTGTTTTTT
- TRBJ1-2 TRBD1 TRBV29-1 CSVASLTGHYGYTF TGCAGCGTTGCTTCTTTGACAGGGCATTATGGCTACACCTTC
once TRBJ2-7 TRBD2 TRBV27 CASSFGQRGYYEQYF TGTGCCAGCAGTTTCGGCCAGCGGGGATACTACGAGCAGTACTTC
- TRBJ1-1 TRBD1 TRBV7-9 CASSLQGAGDTEAFF TGTGCCAGCAGCCTACAGGGGGCTGGGGACACTGAAGCTTTCTTT
- TRBJ1-2 - TRBV6-5 CASSPEGGARGGYTF TGTGCCAGCAGCCCAGAGGGGGGGGCACGAGGGGGCTACACCTTC
- TRBJ2-5 - TRBV5-6 CASSSNYQETQYF TGTGCCAGCAGCTCTAATTACCAAGAGACCCAGTACTTC
- TRBJ2-7 - TRBV5-4 CASSLAGSYEQYF TGTGCCAGCAGCCTGGCCGGTTCCTACGAGCAGTACTTC
- TRBJ2-1 TRBD2 TRBV4-1 CASSQDPSGRADEQFF TGCGCCAGCAGCCAAGACCCTAGCGGGAGAGCGGATGAGCAGTTCTTC
- TRBJ2-3 - TRBV5-1 CASSLGQLTDTQYF TGCGCCAGCAGCTTGGGACAGCTCACAGATACGCAGTATTTT
- TRBJ1-6 - TRBV6-5 CASRSGGNDSPLHF TGTGCCAGCAGATCCGGGGGAAATGACTCACCCCTCCACTTT
- TRBJ2-6 TRBD2 TRBV11-2 CASSPAGGSGRSGANVLTF TGTGCCAGCAGCCCAGCGGGGGGGTCAGGGAGGTCTGGGGCCAACGTCCTGACTTTC
- TRBJ2-1 TRBD2 TRBV5-1 CASSPGLAGYNEQFF TGCGCCAGCAGCCCGGGACTAGCGGGATACAATGAGCAGTTCTTC
- TRBJ2-5 - TRBV14 CASSQVTGIRETQYF TGTGCCAGCAGCCAAGTCACAGGGATAAGGGAGACCCAGTACTTC